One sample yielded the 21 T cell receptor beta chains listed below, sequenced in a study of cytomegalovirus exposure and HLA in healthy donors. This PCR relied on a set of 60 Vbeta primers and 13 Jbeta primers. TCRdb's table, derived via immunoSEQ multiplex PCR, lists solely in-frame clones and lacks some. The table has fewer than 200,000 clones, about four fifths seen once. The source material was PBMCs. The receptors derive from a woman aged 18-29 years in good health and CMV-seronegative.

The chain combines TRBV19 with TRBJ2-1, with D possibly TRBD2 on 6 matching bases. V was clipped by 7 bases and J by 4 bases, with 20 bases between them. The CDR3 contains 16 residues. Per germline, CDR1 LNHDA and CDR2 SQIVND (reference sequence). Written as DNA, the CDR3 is TGTGCCAGTACCCTCTCGAGTGGGACTTCTTACAATGAGCAGTTCTTC. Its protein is CASTLSSGTSYNEQFF.

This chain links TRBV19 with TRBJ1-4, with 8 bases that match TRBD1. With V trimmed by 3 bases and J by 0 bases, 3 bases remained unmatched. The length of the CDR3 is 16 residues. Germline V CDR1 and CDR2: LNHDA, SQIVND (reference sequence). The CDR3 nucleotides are TGTGCCAGTAGTATCGGACAGGGCGCAACTAATGAAAAACTGTTTTTT. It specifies CASSIGQGATNEKLFF.

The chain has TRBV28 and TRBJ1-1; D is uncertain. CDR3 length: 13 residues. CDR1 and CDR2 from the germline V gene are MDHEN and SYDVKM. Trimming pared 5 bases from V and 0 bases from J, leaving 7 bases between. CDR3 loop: CASSQSLNTEAFF. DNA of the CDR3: TGTGCCAGCAGTCAGTCCTTGAACACTGAAGCTTTCTTT.

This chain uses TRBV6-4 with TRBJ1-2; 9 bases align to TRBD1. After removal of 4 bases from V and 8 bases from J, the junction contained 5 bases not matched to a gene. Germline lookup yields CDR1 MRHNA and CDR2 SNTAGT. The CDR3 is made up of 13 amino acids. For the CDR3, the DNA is TGTGCCAGCAGTGTCGGGACAGGGACCGGCTACACCTTC. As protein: CASSVGTGTGYTF.

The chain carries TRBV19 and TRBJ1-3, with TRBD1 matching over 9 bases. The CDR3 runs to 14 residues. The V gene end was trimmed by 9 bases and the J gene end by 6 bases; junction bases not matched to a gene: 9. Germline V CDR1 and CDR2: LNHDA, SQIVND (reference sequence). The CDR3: CASAKDRGKNTIYF. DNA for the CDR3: TGTGCCAGCGCCAAGGACAGGGGCAAAAACACCATATATTTT. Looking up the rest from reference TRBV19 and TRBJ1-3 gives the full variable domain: DGGITQSPKYLFRKEGQNVTLSCEQNLNHDAMYWYRQDPGQGLRLIYYSQIVNDFQKGDIAEGYSVSREKKESFPLTVTSAQKNPTAFYLCASAKDRGKNTIYFGEGSWLTVV.

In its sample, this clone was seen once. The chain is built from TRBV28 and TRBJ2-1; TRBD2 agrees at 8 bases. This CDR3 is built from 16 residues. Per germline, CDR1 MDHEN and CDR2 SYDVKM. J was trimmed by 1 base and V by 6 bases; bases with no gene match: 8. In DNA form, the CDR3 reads TGTGCCAGCAGGCTTGTAGCGGGATCTTCCTACAATGAGCAGTTCTTC. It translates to CASRLVAGSSYNEQFF.

The CDR3 DNA reads TGTGCCTGGAGTGTCAGGGACTATGGCTACACCTTC. Protein: CAWSVRDYGYTF. The chain is built from TRBV30 and TRBJ1-2, with a tentative D call TRBD1 (5 bases). Trimming took 0 bases from V and 3 from J, leaving 5 bases between them. The CDR3 spans 12 residues. Germline V gene data show CDR1 as GTSNPN and CDR2 as SVGIG (reference sequence).

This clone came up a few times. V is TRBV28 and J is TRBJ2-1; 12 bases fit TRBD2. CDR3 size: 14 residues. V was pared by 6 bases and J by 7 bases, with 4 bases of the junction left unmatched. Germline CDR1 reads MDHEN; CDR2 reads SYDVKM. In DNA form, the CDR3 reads TGTGCCAGCAGCACGGGACTAGCGGGTAATGAGCAGTTCTTC. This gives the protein CASSTGLAGNEQFF. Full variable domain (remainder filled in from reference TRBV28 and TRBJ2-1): DVKVTQSSRYLVKRTGEKVFLECVQDMDHENMFWYRQDPGLGLRLIYFSYDVKMKEKGDIPEGYSVSREKKERFSLILESASTNQTSMYLCASSTGLAGNEQFFGPGTRLTVL.

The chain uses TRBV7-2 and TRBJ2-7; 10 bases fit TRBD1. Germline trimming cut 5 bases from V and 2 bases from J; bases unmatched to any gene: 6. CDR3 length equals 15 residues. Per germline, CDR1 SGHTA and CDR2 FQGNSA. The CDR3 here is CASSPGQGGPYEQYF. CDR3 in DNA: TGTGCCAGCAGCCCAGGACAGGGGGGACCCTACGAGCAGTACTTC. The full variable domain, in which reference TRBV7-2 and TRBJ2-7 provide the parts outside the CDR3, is GAGVSQSPSNKVTEKGKDVELRCDPISGHTALYWYRQSLGQGLEFLIYFQGNSAPDKSGLPSDRFSAERTGGSVSTLTIQRTQQEDSAVYLCASSPGQGGPYEQYFGPGTRLTVT.

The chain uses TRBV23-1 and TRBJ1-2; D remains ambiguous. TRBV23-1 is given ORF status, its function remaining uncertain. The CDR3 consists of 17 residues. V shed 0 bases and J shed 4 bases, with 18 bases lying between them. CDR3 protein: CASSQSELAGITYGYTF. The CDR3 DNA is TGCGCCAGCAGTCAATCAGAGCTCGCGGGGATCACCTATGGCTACACCTTC.

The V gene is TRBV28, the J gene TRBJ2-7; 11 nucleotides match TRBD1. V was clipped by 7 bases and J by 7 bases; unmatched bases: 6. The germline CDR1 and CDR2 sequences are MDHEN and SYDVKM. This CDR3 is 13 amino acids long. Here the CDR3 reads CASKDRGPLEQYF. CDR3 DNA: TGTGCCAGCAAGGACAGGGGGCCCTTAGAGCAGTACTTC.

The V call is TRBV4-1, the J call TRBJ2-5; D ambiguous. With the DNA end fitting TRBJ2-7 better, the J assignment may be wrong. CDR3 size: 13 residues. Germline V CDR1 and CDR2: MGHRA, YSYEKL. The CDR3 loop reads CASSQDNSYEQYF. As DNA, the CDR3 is TGCGCCAGCAGCCAAGACAACTCGTACGAGCAGTACTTC.

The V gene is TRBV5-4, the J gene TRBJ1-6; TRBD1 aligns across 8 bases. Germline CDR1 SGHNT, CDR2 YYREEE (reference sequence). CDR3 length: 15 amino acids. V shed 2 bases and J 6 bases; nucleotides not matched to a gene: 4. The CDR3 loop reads CASSFTGQGNSPLHF. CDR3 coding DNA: TGTGCCAGCAGCTTCACTGGACAGGGTAATTCACCCCTCCACTTT.

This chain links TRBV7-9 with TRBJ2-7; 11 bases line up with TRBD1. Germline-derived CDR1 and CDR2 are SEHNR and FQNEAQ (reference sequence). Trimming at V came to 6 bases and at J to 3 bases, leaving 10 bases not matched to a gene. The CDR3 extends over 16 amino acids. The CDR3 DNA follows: TGTGCCAGCAGTCAAAGAGAGGGACAGGGGGTCTACGAGCAGTACTTC. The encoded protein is CASSQREGQGVYEQYF.

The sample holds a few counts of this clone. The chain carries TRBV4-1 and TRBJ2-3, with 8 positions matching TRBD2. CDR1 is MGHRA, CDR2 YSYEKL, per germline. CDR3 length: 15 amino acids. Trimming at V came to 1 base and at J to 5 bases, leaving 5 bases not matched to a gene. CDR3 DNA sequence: TGCGCCAGCAGCCAAGGATCCAGCGGGAGAGATACGCAGTATTTT. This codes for CASSQGSSGRDTQYF.

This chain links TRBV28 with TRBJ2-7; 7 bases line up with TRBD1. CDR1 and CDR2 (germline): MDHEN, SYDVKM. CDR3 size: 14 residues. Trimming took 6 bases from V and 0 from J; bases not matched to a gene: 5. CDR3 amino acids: CASSLTGPSYEQYF. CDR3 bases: TGTGCCAGCAGCTTGACAGGGCCCTCCTACGAGCAGTACTTC.

The CDR3 here is CASARGQLGNTIYF. For the CDR3, the DNA is TGTGCCAGTGCCAGGGGGCAACTCGGAAACACCATATATTTT. The rearrangement links TRBV7-2 to TRBJ1-3; 8 bases align to TRBD1. V shed 9 bases and J 4 bases; nucleotides not matched to a gene: 8. The germline V gene encodes CDR1 SGHTA and CDR2 FQGNSA. The CDR3 runs to 14 residues.

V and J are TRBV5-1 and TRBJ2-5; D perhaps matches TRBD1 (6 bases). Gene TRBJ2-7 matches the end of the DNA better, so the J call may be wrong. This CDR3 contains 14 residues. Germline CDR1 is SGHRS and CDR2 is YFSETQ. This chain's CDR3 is CASSYSGVSYEQYF. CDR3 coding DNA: TGCGCCAGCAGCTACTCAGGGGTTTCCTACGAGCAGTACTTC.

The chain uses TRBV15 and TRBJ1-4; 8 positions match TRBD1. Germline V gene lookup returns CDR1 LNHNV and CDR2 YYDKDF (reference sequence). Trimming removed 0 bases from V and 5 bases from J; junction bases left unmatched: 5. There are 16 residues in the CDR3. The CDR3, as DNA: TGTGCCACCAGCAGAGATTTGCGACAGGGGAATGAAAAACTGTTTTTT. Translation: CATSRDLRQGNEKLFF.

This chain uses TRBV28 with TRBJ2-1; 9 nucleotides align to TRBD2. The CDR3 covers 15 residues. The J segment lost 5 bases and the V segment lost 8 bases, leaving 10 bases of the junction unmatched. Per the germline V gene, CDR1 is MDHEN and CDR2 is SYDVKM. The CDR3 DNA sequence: TGTGCCAGCGACAGTACTAGCGGGTCGAACAATGAGCAGTTCTTC. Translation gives CASDSTSGSNNEQFF.

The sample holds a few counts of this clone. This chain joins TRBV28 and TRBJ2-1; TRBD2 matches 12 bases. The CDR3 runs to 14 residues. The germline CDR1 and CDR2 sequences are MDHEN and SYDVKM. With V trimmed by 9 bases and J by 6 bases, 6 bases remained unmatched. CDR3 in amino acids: CASTGLAGINEQFF. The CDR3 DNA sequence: TGTGCCAGTACAGGACTAGCGGGGATCAATGAGCAGTTCTTC. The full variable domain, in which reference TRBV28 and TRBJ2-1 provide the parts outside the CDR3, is DVKVTQSSRYLVKRTGEKVFLECVQDMDHENMFWYRQDPGLGLRLIYFSYDVKMKEKGDIPEGYSVSREKKERFSLILESASTNQTSMYLCASTGLAGINEQFFGPGTRLTVL.